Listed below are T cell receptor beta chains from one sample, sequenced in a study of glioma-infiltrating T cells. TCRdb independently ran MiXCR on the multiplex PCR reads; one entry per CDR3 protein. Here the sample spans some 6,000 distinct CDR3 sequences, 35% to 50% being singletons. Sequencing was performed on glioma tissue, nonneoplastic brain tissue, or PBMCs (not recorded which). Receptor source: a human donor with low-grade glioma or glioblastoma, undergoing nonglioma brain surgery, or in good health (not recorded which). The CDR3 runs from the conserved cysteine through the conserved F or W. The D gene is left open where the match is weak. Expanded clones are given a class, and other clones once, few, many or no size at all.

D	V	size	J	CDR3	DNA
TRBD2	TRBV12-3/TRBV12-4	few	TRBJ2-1	CASTLPSGGSYNEQFF	TGTGCCAGCACCCTCCCGAGCGGGGGCTCCTACAATGAGCAGTTCTTC
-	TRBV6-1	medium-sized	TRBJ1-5	CASNFQGGNQPQHF	TGTGCCAGCAACTTTCAGGGCGGCAATCAGCCCCAGCATTTT
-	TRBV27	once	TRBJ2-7	CASSGASTEQYF	TGTGCCAGCAGTGGGGCCAGTACCGAGCAGTACTTC
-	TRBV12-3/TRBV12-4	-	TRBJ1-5	CASRRDSNQPQHF	TGTGCCAGCAGACGGGACAGCAATCAGCCCCAGCATTTT
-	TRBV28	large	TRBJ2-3	CASSPRTVSDMADTQYF	TGTGCCAGCAGTCCCCGGACAGTTTCGGATATGGCAGATACGCAGTATTTT
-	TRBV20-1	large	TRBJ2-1	CSAPTLLGNEQFF	TGCAGTGCCCCCACACTCCTAGGAAATGAGCAGTTCTTC
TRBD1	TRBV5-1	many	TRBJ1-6	CASSLSAGGHNSPLHF	TGCGCCAGCAGCTTGTCGGCAGGGGGCCACAATTCACCCCTCCACTTT
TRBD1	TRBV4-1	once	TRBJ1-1	CASSRDRVRTEAFF	TGCGCCAGCAGCCGGGACAGGGTGCGCACTGAAGCTTTCTTT
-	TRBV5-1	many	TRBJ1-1	CASSFGGYGNTEAFF	TGCGCCAGCAGCTTCGGAGGGTATGGGAACACTGAAGCTTTCTTT
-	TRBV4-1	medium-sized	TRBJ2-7	CASSQEPPPGEYEQYF	TGCGCCAGCAGCCAAGAGCCCCCCCCTGGGGAATACGAGCAGTACTTC
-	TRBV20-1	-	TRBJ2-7	CSTEGGQPNEQYF	TGCAGTACCGAGGGGGGACAGCCTAACGAGCAGTACTTC
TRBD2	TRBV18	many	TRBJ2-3	CASSRLGGRANTDTQYF	TGTGCCAGCTCCCGCCTGGGAGGGCGGGCTAACACAGATACGCAGTATTTT
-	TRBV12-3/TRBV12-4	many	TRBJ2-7	CASRSGQGGYEQYF	TGTGCCAGCAGGTCCGGCCAAGGGGGGTACGAGCAGTACTTC
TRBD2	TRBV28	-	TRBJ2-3	CASSQGLARDTQYF	TGTGCCAGCAGTCAGGGACTAGCTAGAGATACGCAGTATTTT
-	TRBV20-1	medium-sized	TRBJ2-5	CSARSDIETQYF	TGCAGTGCTAGATCAGATATAGAGACCCAGTACTTC
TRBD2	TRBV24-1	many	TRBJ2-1	CATSDLSGATHNEQFF	TGTGCCACCAGTGATTTGAGCGGGGCCACACACAATGAGCAGTTCTTC
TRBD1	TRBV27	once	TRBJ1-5	CASSLSGGRNQPQHF	TGTGCCAGCAGTCTATCAGGGGGCCGCAATCAGCCCCAGCATTTT
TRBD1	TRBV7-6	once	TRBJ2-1	CASSLTGARYNEQFF	TGTGCCAGCAGCTTAACAGGGGCCCGTTACAATGAGCAGTTCTTC
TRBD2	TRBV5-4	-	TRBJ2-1	CASSFGSLAGSRDEQFF	TGTGCCAGCAGCTTTGGGAGCCTAGCGGGATCAAGGGATGAGCAGTTCTTC
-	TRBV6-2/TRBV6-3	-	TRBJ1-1	CASSSRTVNTEAFF	TGTGCCAGCAGTTCCCGGACGGTGAACACTGAAGCTTTCTTT
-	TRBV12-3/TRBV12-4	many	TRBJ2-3	CASSYSGDTDTQYF	TGTGCCAGCAGCTATAGCGGAGACACAGATACGCAGTATTTT
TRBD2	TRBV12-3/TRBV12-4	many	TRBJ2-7	CASSLMGPAGTGFTYEQYF	TGTGCCAGCAGTTTAATGGGGCCAGCGGGAACGGGTTTTACCTACGAGCAGTACTTC
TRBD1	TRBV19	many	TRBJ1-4	CASSGRDRNNEKLFF	TGTGCCAGTAGCGGTCGGGACAGAAATAATGAAAAACTGTTTTTT
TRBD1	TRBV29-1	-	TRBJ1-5	CSVAGTGGLNTDTQHF	TGCAGCGTCGCCGGGACAGGGGGTCTCAACACAGATACGCAGCATTTT
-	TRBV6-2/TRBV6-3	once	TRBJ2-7	CASSYQAHEQYF	TGTGCCAGCAGCTATCAGGCCCACGAGCAGTACTTC
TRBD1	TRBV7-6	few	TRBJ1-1	CASSQQGMNTEAFF	TGTGCCAGCAGCCAACAGGGGATGAACACTGAAGCTTTCTTT
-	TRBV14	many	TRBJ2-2	CASSQRRGITGELFF	TGTGCCAGCAGCCAACGGCGTGGTATCACCGGGGAGCTGTTTTTT
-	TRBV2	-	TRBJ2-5	CASSGPTYGETQHF	TGTGCCAGCAGTGGTCCAACTTATGGAGAGACCCAGCACTTC
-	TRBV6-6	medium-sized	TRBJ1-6	CASSYLPSPGNSPLHF	TGTGCCAGCAGTTACTTGCCCAGCCCCGGTAATTCACCCCTCCACTTT
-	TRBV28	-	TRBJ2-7	CASSPQETQRVRQYF	TGTGCCAGCAGTCCACAAGAGACTCAACGAGTTAGGCAGTACTTC
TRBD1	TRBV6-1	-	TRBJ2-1	CASSPSTGVPFF	TGTGCCAGCAGTCCCTCCACAGGGGTCCCGTTCTTC
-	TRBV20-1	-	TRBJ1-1	CSAHGAEAFF	TGCAGTGCGCACGGGGCTGAAGCTTTCTTT
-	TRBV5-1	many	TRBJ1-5	CASSSDGLSNQPQHF	TGCGCCAGCAGCTCGGACGGACTTAGCAATCAGCCCCAGCATTTT
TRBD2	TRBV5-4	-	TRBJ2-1	CASSFGSLAGGDEQFF	TGTGCCAGCAGCTTTGGGAGCCTAGCGGGAGGGGATGAGCAGTTCTTC
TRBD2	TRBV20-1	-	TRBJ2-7	CSALAGGYEQYF	TGCAGTGCTTTAGCGGGGGGGTACGAGCAGTACTTC
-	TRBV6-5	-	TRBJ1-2	CANRASGNGYTF	TGTGCCAACAGGGCTTCGGGAAATGGCTACACCTTC
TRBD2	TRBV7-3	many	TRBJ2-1	CASSPRTSGRSSYNEQFF	TGTGCCAGCAGCCCCCGGACTAGCGGGAGAAGCTCCTACAATGAGCAGTTCTTC
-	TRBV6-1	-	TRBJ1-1	CASSTTPGYTEAFF	TGTGCCAGCAGCACGACTCCGGGCTACACTGAAGCTTTCTTT
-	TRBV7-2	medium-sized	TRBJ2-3	CASSLGADTQYF	TGTGCCAGCAGCCTGGGAGCGGATACGCAGTATTTT
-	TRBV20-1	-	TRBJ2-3	CSARDVVASAQYF	TGCAGTGCTAGAGACGTGGTAGCTTCCGCGCAGTATTTT
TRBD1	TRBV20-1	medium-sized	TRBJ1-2	CSAQQGNYGYTF	TGCAGTGCTCAACAGGGGAACTATGGCTACACCTTC
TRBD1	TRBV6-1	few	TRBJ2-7	CASSLSPQGAQYEQYF	TGTGCCAGCAGTCTCTCTCCACAGGGGGCCCAATACGAGCAGTACTTC
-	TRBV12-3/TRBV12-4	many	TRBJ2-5	CASSPALGEETQYF	TGTGCCAGCAGTCCAGCGCTAGGGGAAGAGACCCAGTACTTC
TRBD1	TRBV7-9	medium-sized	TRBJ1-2	CASSSTGLYGDGYTF	TGTGCCAGCAGCTCGACAGGGCTGTATGGTGATGGCTACACCTTC
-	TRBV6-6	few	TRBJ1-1	CASSYSSQLVEAFF	TGTGCCAGCAGTTACTCGTCGCAGCTAGTTGAAGCTTTCTTT
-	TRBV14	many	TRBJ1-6	CASSQVGGHSPLHF	TGTGCCAGCAGCCAAGTGGGTGGACATTCACCCCTCCACTTT